This T cell receptor (beta chain) was profiled in a study of blood T cells in healthy people across ages. A word on this clonotype: The target antigen is unknown.

The CDR3 runs to 16 residues. Looked up from germline, CDR1 is SGHRS and CDR2 is YFSETQ. Together with a sample-barcoded 5' primer, a J-beta primer mix was included in a second PCR lasting about 7 to 12 cycles. Each cDNA was tagged by a template-switch adaptor containing 12 random nucleotides. TCRdb passed the 5' RACE reads through MiXCR, listing each CDR3 protein once. The sample carries about 970,000 distinct CDR3 sequences, roughly half recorded once. Overall study results and limits: Aged donors had fewer naive CD4+ cells and lower diversity than long-lived donors.

The J gene is TRBJ2-7, the V gene TRBV5-1; 12 nucleotides match TRBD2. Near its end, the DNA agrees better with TRBJ2-5, so the J call may be wrong. Specimen: blood. This TCR was sampled from a woman in her fifties or sixties in good health. This CDR3 is CASSFTTSGGVETQYF. The CDR3 DNA is TGCGCCAGCAGCTTTACGACTAGCGGGGGCGTGGAGACCCAGTACTTC.